This is a list of T cell receptor beta chains from one sample in a study of a mutant IDH1 vaccine in newly diagnosed glioma. Libraries were prepared by immunoSEQ multiplex PCR; TCRdb keeps only in-frame clonotypes and omits some of them. The repertoire holds roughly 86,000 clones, with approximately 78% as singletons. Antigens for these TCRs are unknown. The starting material was PBMCs, obtained from a glioma patient whose treatment included an IDH1 peptide vaccine. The receptors derive from a man in his forties with glioma. The conserved cysteine and the conserved F or W are not part of the CDR3 here.

v_call | cdr3_aa
TRBV6-5 | ASSYRASQGYT
TRBV5-1 | ASSAGHNQPQH
TRBV27 | ASSGQGTYEQY
TRBV4-1 | ASSQDSLAGWTDTQY
TRBV2 | ASSVRQQNTEAF
TRBV11-2 | ASSLDREAF
TRBV27 | ASSFGEGGEQY
TRBV19 | ASGTGGLPLH
TRBV7-2 | ASSLVAGRILDNSPLH
TRBV18 | ASSLKQANANTGELF
TRBV4-2 | ASSQDLRFNQPQH
TRBV7-2 | ASSRGVAGTETQY
TRBV7-8 | ASSLALVVGSEYEQY
TRBV5-1 | ASSLALGQQETQY
TRBV7-2 | ASSLGPSGGFSYEQY
TRBV19 | ASSIVGYYNEQF
TRBV25-1 | ASSGYSDVNEQF
TRBV18 | ASSPLGQGTSGEQY
TRBV4-2 | ASSQDRGGLSEKLF
TRBV6-5 | ASSWTSGNTGELF
TRBV9 | ASSPYEAVFGYT
TRBV28 | ASRPQGLDGYT
TRBV4-3 | ASSPQLDRGTEAF
TRBV6-1 | ASSEEGYEQY
TRBV5-1 | ASSRPSGGGNSPLH
TRBV19 | ASSIGTGGSYEQY
TRBV4-2 | ASSQASSGLAVYNEQF
TRBV4-3 | ASSPSGDPYYEQY
TRBV16 | ASSQFLAPGQGNEKLF
TRBV7-2 | ASTPPGGYGYT
TRBV6-6 | ASSYSGALTEAF
TRBV2 | ASREVGVSSYEQY
TRBV11-2 | ASSLGTYSNQPQH
TRBV10-1 | ASSGRANTGELF